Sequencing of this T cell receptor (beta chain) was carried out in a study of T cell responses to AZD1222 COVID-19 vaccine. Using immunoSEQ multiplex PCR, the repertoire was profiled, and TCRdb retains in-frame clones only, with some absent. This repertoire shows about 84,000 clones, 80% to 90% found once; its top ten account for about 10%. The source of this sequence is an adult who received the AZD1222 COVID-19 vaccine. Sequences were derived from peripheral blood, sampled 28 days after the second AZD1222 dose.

CDR3: CASSSGGTGTEAFF. In nucleotides, the CDR3 is TGCGCCAGCAGCTCAGGGGGAACTGGTACTGAAGCTTTCTTT. The chain has TRBV5-1 and TRBJ1-1; 7 bases align to TRBD1. With V trimmed by 3 bases and J by 5 bases, 7 bases remained unmatched. CDR3 size: 14 residues. CDR1 and CDR2 from the germline V gene are SGHRS and YFSETQ. The full variable domain, its missing parts supplied by reference TRBV5-1 and TRBJ1-1, is KAGVTQTPRYLIKTRGQQVTLSCSPISGHRSVSWYQQTPGQGLQFLFEYFSETQRNKGNFPGRFSGRQFSNSRSEMNVSTLELGDSALYLCASSSGGTGTEAFFGQGTRLTVV.